These 12 T cell receptor beta chains were sequenced from one sample in a study of cytomegalovirus exposure and HLA in healthy donors. Use of 60 Vbeta and 13 Jbeta primers characterized the PCR. The repertoire was sequenced with immunoSEQ multiplex PCR; TCRdb's copy has only in-frame clones and lacks some. The table records about 150,000 clones, roughly 80% of them present only once. The sequencing input was PBMCs. The source is a woman younger than 45 in good health and CMV-seronegative.

The V call is TRBV19, the J call TRBJ2-3; TRBD1 matches at 8 bases. Germline CDR1 and CDR2: LNHDA and SQIVND (reference sequence). Trimming cost V 4 bases and J 6 bases; bases outside gene matches: 3. The CDR3 extends over 13 amino acids. CDR3 in amino acids: CASSSRDRDTQYF. The DNA for the CDR3 is TGTGCCAGTAGTAGCCGGGACAGGGATACGCAGTATTTT.

In nucleotides, the CDR3 is TGTGCCAGCAGTTTAGGGACAAGGGAAGGTACATCCTACGAGCAGTACTTC. Its translation is CASSLGTREGTSYEQYF. The chain combines TRBV28 with TRBJ2-7; perhaps TRBD1 as D (6 bases). The germline V and J ends were trimmed by 2 bases and 1 base, with 18 bases remaining between them. The V gene's germline CDR1 is MDHEN and CDR2 SYDVKM. The CDR3 is 17 residues long.

The V gene is TRBV7-9, the J gene TRBJ1-1; D not certain. The CDR3 spans 14 residues. In germline, CDR1 is SEHNR, CDR2 FQNEAQ (reference sequence). Deletions cut 4 bases from V and 4 bases from J, with 13 bases between. The CDR3 is CASSSEVDSTEAFF. The CDR3 DNA is TGTGCCAGCAGCTCCGAGGTCGATAGCACTGAAGCTTTCTTT.

This chain joins TRBV27 and TRBJ2-5; 7 bases align to TRBD1. The tail of the sequence fits TRBJ2-7 better, so the J call may be wrong. The germline V gene encodes CDR1 MNHEY and CDR2 SMNVEV (reference sequence). This CDR3 spans 15 amino acids. CDR3 nucleotides: TGTGCCAGCAGTTTATCGGCAGGGGGAGCCTACGAGCAGTACTTC. Amino acids: CASSLSAGGAYEQYF.

This clone was seen repeatedly, ten times or more. The chain carries TRBV5-6 and TRBJ2-5; D remains ambiguous. Germline V gene lookup returns CDR1 SGHDT and CDR2 YYEEEE. The V and J ends lost 2 bases and 4 bases respectively, with 9 bases between them. This CDR3 spans 13 amino acids. The CDR3 DNA follows: TGTGCCAGCAGCTTCAGGTCGGCAGAGACCCAGTACTTC. This gives the protein CASSFRSAETQYF.

The chain is built from TRBV7-2 and TRBJ2-7; D gene ambiguous. With 5 bases removed from V and 0 bases from J, the gap between germline ends came to 11 bases. CDR1 is SGHTA and CDR2 is FQGNSA in the germline V gene. This CDR3 comprises 14 residues. CDR3 sequence reads: CASSGRLSSYEQYF. CDR3 DNA sequence: TGTGCCAGCAGCGGAAGACTGAGCTCCTACGAGCAGTACTTC.

CDR3 in DNA: TGTGCCAGCAGCTTAGGCAGGCTCTCCGATCAGCCCCAGCATTTT. Encoded protein: CASSLGRLSDQPQHF. The V call is TRBV7-2, the J call TRBJ1-5; D gene uncertain. Trimming stripped 1 base from V and 5 bases from J, with 12 bases between. This CDR3 contains 15 residues. Germline CDR1 reads SGHTA; CDR2 reads FQGNSA. Drawing the rest from reference TRBV7-2 and TRBJ1-5, the complete variable domain is GAGVSQSPSNKVTEKGKDVELRCDPISGHTALYWYRQSLGQGLEFLIYFQGNSAPDKSGLPSDRFSAERTGGSVSTLTIQRTQQEDSAVYLCASSLGRLSDQPQHFGDGTRLSIL.

The genes are TRBV6-1 and TRBJ2-2, with a possible D match to TRBD1 (5 bases). This CDR3 comprises 16 residues. Trimming took 2 bases from V and 0 from J, leaving 10 bases between them. Per germline, CDR1 MNHNS and CDR2 SASEGT. This CDR3 is CASSEWSGTNTGELFF. The DNA for the CDR3 is TGTGCCAGCAGTGAATGGTCAGGGACGAACACCGGGGAGCTGTTTTTT.

The sample holds one count of this clone. V gene TRBV6-1 combines with J gene TRBJ1-1, with a possible D match to TRBD1 (5 bases). Germline CDR1 reads MNHNS; CDR2 reads SASEGT. The CDR3 is 13 amino acids. Trimming took off 6 bases at V and 3 bases at J, with 11 bases between the two ends. The CDR3 here is CASREGTYTEAFF. The CDR3 coding sequence is TGTGCCAGCAGGGAGGGGACTTACACTGAAGCTTTCTTT.

The gene calls are TRBV6-4 and TRBJ1-1, with TRBD1 matching 8 bases. The V segment lost 3 bases and the J segment 1 base; nucleotides outside the gene matches: 4. The V gene's germline CDR1 is MRHNA and CDR2 SNTAGT. This CDR3 has 15 amino acids. The CDR3 sequence is CASSETGTGNTEAFF. CDR3 sequence (DNA): TGTGCCAGCAGTGAAACCGGGACAGGGAACACTGAAGCTTTCTTT.

This chain connects TRBV6-4 to TRBJ2-2, with 7 bases identical to TRBD1. CDR3 length: 14 amino acids. V trimming: 4 bases; J trimming: 3 bases; junction bases outside the gene matches: 2. Germline CDR1 MRHNA, CDR2 SNTAGT. The CDR3 nucleotides are TGTGCCAGCAGTGGGGACAGCGACACCGGGGAGCTGTTTTTT. This gives the protein CASSGDSDTGELFF.

CDR3 nucleotide sequence: TGTGCCAGCAGAAAGGGGTATAGAAACACTGAAGCTTTCTTT. The encoded protein is CASRKGYRNTEAFF. The chain has TRBV11-2 and TRBJ1-1; a weak D match, TRBD1 (5 bases). Germline V gives CDR1 SGHAT, CDR2 FQNNGV. The CDR3 sequence is 14 residues long. V was clipped by 6 bases and J by 2 bases, with 13 bases between them.